The 19 T cell receptor beta chains given below trace back to one sample, sequenced in a study of shared clonotypes between healthy human individuals. Profiling relied on immunoSEQ multiplex PCR, and the TCRdb table lists in-frame clones only, not all of them. The sample has about 660,000 clones, over 65% seen once. Sequenced sample: memory CD4+ T cells sorted from blood. Subset specified: CD45RA-negative fraction. Receptors were obtained from a woman aged 30 to 39 in good health.

This clone appeared a single time. With a much larger clone just one base away, this may be a read error. The CDR3 DNA is TGTGCCAGCAGTAAGGGACAGAACACCGGGGAGCTGTTTTTT. It is translated as CASSKGQNTGELFF. The chain links TRBV28 to TRBJ2-2; D perhaps matches TRBD1 (6 bases). Trimming cost V 5 bases and J 1 base, with 8 bases left between them. Germline V gene lookup returns CDR1 MDHEN and CDR2 SYDVKM. CDR3 length equals 14 residues.

V is TRBV29-1 and J is TRBJ2-5, with 9 positions matching TRBD2. Germline V gene sequence: CDR1 SQVTM, CDR2 ANQGSEA. The CDR3 covers 15 residues. Trimming at V came to 0 bases and at J to 10 bases, leaving 12 bases not matched to a gene. CDR3 amino acids: CSVEDQSSGKRGQYF. Written as DNA, the CDR3 is TGCAGCGTTGAAGATCAGTCTAGCGGGAAGAGGGGCCAGTACTTC.

V usage is TRBV4-1 and J usage is TRBJ2-4; TRBD2 matches 7 bases. CDR3 size: 17 residues. Germline trimming cut 2 bases from V and 0 bases from J; bases unmatched to any gene: 7. Germline CDR1 and CDR2: MGHRA and YSYEKL. This CDR3 is CASSQPGTTTAKNIQYF. CDR3 DNA: TGCGCCAGCAGCCAACCGGGGACTACTACAGCCAAAAACATTCAGTACTTC.

This clone was recorded once. The chain recombines TRBV5-1 with TRBJ2-2; D is unresolved. This CDR3 is built from 14 residues. Trimming cost V 0 bases and J 6 bases, with 9 bases left between them. The germline V gene has CDR1 SGHRS and CDR2 YFSETQ. The CDR3 nucleotides are TGCGCCAGCAGCTTGGCCCCCATGCCCGGGGAGCTGTTTTTT. Protein: CASSLAPMPGELFF.

To note about this clone: This CDR3 is also generated by other DNA sequences in the sample. The J gene is TRBJ2-3, the V gene TRBV27; tentatively, D is TRBD1 or TRBD2 (6 bases each). Germline CDR1 reads MNHEY; CDR2 reads SMNVEV (reference sequence). V gave up 3 bases and J gave up 5 bases, with 12 bases separating them. CDR3 length: 14 residues. CDR3 DNA sequence: TGTGCCAGCAGTTTGTCCAGGGGAGGAGATACGCAGTATTTT. Translating it yields CASSLSRGGDTQYF.

V and J are TRBV2 and TRBJ2-1, with D perhaps matching TRBD2 (6 bases). V lost 8 bases and J 4 bases, leaving 12 bases between the germline ends. The CDR3 totals 13 residues. Germline V gives CDR1 SNHLY, CDR2 FYNNEI. As DNA, the CDR3 is TGTGCCAGCCGCGGGACCGATTACAATGAGCAGTTCTTC. It encodes CASRGTDYNEQFF. The full variable domain, its missing parts supplied by reference TRBV2 and TRBJ2-1, is EPEVTQTPSHQVTQMGQEVILRCVPISNHLYFYWYRQILGQKVEFLVSFYNNEISEKSEIFDDQFSVERPDGSNFTLKIRSTKLEDSAMYFCASRGTDYNEQFFGPGTRLTVL.

This clone was seen a few times. The chain is built from TRBV28 and TRBJ2-1; TRBD2 might be the D (6 bases). The germline V and J ends were trimmed by 2 bases and 2 bases, with 7 bases remaining between them. Germline V gene lookup returns CDR1 MDHEN and CDR2 SYDVKM. This CDR3 region has 14 residues. CDR3 nucleotide sequence: TGTGCCAGCAGTTTAGGGACTGCCTACAATGAGCAGTTCTTC. It specifies CASSLGTAYNEQFF.

The J gene is TRBJ1-1, the V gene TRBV7-9; 9 bases match TRBD1. Per the germline V gene, CDR1 is SEHNR and CDR2 is FQNEAQ (reference sequence). Trimming cost V 1 base and J 1 base; bases outside gene matches: 7. This CDR3 has 17 residues. CDR3 nucleotide sequence: TGTGCCAGCAGCTTAGGAATGACAGGGGGAGGGAACACTGAAGCTTTCTTT. Its protein product is CASSLGMTGGGNTEAFF.

The chain couples TRBV6-5 to TRBJ2-2; D is unclear. The CDR3 length is 14 residues. Germline V gene data show CDR1 as MNHEY and CDR2 as SVGAGI. V gave up 3 bases and J gave up 5 bases, with 10 bases separating them. CDR3 nucleotide sequence: TGTGCCAGCAGTTATCTGTCGGAGACCGGGGAGCTGTTTTTT. This gives the protein CASSYLSETGELFF.

The J gene is TRBJ1-1, the V gene TRBV20-1; TRBD1 is a possible D gene (6 bases). Per the germline V gene, CDR1 is DFQATT and CDR2 is SNEGSKA (reference sequence). The CDR3 runs 10 residues. Trimming pared 4 bases from V and 8 bases from J, leaving 8 bases between. CDR3 amino acids: CSATQGEAFF. The CDR3 coding sequence is TGCAGTGCTACACAGGGAGAAGCTTTCTTT.

This chain connects TRBV28 to TRBJ1-2, with a weak D call TRBD1 (6 bases). The CDR3 has 14 residues. Trimming stripped 2 bases from V and 6 bases from J, with 13 bases between. Germline loops: CDR1 MDHEN, CDR2 SYDVKM. The CDR3 sequence is CASSLIRGSNGYTF. The CDR3 region has the DNA TGTGCCAGCAGTTTAATCAGGGGAAGTAATGGCTACACCTTC.

The V gene is TRBV18, the J gene TRBJ2-7, with D unresolved. The CDR3 consists of 15 residues. Germline V gene lookup returns CDR1 KGHSH and CDR2 LQKENI. The V and J ends lost 0 bases and 3 bases respectively, with 12 bases between them. In DNA, the CDR3 is TGTGCCAGCTCACCACCCTCTGGAACGGGCTACGAGCAGTACTTC. Protein sequence: CASSPPSGTGYEQYF.

This rearrangement joins TRBV6-5 to TRBJ2-7, with 8 positions matching TRBD1. V shed 6 bases, J shed 1 base, and the junction held 5 bases outside the gene matches. Germline assignment: CDR1 MNHEY and CDR2 SVGAGI. The CDR3 length is 14 residues. CDR3: CASRPGTGSYEQYF. CDR3 nucleotide sequence: TGTGCCAGCAGACCCGGGACAGGATCCTACGAGCAGTACTTC.

V and J are TRBV7-9 and TRBJ2-7; 10 bases line up with TRBD2. Germline loops: CDR1 SEHNR, CDR2 FQNEAQ (reference sequence). Trimming took 4 bases from V and 0 from J; bases not matched to a gene: 6. The CDR3 spans 16 residues. CDR3 residues: CASSYGLADNSYEQYF. The DNA for the CDR3 is TGTGCCAGCAGCTACGGACTAGCGGATAACTCCTACGAGCAGTACTTC.

V and J are TRBV6-5 and TRBJ1-1; D gene uncertain. CDR3 length: 12 amino acids. Per germline, CDR1 MNHEY and CDR2 SVGAGI. V was clipped by 6 bases and J by 6 bases, with 11 bases between them. In DNA, the CDR3 is TGTGCCAGCAGAGTTTCCGGGCCTGAAGCTTTCTTT. The encoded protein is CASRVSGPEAFF.

About this clone itself: At the DNA level, this CDR3 is encoded by other sequences in the same sample as well. J is TRBJ2-5 and V is TRBV28; D is ambiguous. The germline gives CDR1 MDHEN, CDR2 SYDVKM. V was shortened by 5 bases and J by 1 base, with 2 bases between the two germline ends. The CDR3 contains 11 residues. This CDR3 reads CASSLQETQYF. The CDR3 region has the DNA TGTGCCAGCAGTCTCCAAGAGACCCAGTACTTC. The full variable domain, in which reference TRBV28 and TRBJ2-5 provide the parts outside the CDR3, is DVKVTQSSRYLVKRTGEKVFLECVQDMDHENMFWYRQDPGLGLRLIYFSYDVKMKEKGDIPEGYSVSREKKERFSLILESASTNQTSMYLCASSLQETQYFGPGTRLLVL.

This clone came up once. V and J are TRBV5-1 and TRBJ1-2; TRBD1 agrees at 10 bases. Germline CDR1 and CDR2: SGHRS and YFSETQ. The CDR3 totals 14 residues. The V segment lost 4 bases and the J segment 7 bases; nucleotides outside the gene matches: 7. The CDR3: CASSQDRGLGGYTF. The CDR3 region has the DNA TGCGCCAGCAGCCAAGACAGGGGGCTGGGTGGCTACACCTTC.

This sequence joins TRBV5-6 and TRBJ1-2; D perhaps matches TRBD1 (6 bases). The CDR3 is 15 amino acids. Germline CDR1 is SGHDT and CDR2 is YYEEEE. V was trimmed by 4 bases and J by 7 bases, leaving 20 bases between them. As DNA, the CDR3 is TGTGCCAGCAGCCCCCTGGACAGCGTAGGTTCTGGCTACACCTTC. Its translation is CASSPLDSVGSGYTF. Drawing the rest from reference TRBV5-6 and TRBJ1-2, the complete variable domain is DAGVTQSPTHLIKTRGQQVTLRCSPKSGHDTVSWYQQALGQGPQFIFQYYEEEERQRGNFPDRFSGHQFPNYSSELNVNALLLGDSALYLCASSPLDSVGSGYTFGSGTRLTVV.

The chain uses TRBV19 and TRBJ1-5; a possible D gene is TRBD1 (5 bases). The CDR3 contains 20 residues. Germline V gives CDR1 LNHDA, CDR2 SQIVND (reference sequence). Trimming took off 1 base at V and 4 bases at J, with 26 bases between the two ends. The CDR3 loop reads CASSIVFGSSRRDRNQPQHF. The CDR3 coding sequence is TGTGCCAGTAGTATAGTTTTCGGCTCGTCTCGCCGAGACAGAAATCAGCCCCAGCATTTT.